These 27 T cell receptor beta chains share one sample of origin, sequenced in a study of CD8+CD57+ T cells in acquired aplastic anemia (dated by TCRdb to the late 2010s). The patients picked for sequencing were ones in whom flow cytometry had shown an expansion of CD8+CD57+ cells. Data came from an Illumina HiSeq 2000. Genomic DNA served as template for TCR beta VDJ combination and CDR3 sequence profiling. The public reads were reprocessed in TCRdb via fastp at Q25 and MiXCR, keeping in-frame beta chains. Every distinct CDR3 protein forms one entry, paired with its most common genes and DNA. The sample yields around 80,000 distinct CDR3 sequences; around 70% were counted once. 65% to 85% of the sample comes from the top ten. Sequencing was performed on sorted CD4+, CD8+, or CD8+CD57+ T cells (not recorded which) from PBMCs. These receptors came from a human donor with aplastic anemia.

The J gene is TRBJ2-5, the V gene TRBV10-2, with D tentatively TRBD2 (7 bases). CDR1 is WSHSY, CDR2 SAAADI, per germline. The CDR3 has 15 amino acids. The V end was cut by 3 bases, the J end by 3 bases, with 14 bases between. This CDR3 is CASSEGGAVEETQYF. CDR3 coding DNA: TGCGCCAGCAGTGAAGGGGGGGCGGTCGAAGAGACCCAGTACTTC.

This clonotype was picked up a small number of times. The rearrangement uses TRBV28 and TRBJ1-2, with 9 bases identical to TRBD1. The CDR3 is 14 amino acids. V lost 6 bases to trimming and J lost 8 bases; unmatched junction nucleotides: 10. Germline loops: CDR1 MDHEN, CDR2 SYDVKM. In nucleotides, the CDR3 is TGTGCCAGCAGCCTACCTACAGGGGGCAAAGGCTACACCTTC. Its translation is CASSLPTGGKGYTF.

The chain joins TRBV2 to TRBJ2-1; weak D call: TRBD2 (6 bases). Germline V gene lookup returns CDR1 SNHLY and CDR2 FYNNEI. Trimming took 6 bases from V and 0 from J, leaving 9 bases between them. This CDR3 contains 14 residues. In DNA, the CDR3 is TGTGCCAGCAGGGCGGGAAGCTCCTACAATGAGCAGTTCTTC. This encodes CASRAGSSYNEQFF.

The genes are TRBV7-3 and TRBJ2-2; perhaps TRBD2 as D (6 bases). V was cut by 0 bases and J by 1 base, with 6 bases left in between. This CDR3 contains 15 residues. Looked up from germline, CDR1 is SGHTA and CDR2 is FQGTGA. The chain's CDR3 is CASSLTEGNTGELFF. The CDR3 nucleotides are TGTGCCAGCAGCTTAACGGAGGGGAACACCGGGGAGCTGTTTTTT.

The CDR3 reads CASSSRTSYEQYF. For the CDR3, the DNA is TGTGCCAGCAGCTCTCGGACCTCCTACGAGCAGTACTTC. V and J are TRBV7-9 and TRBJ2-7; no firm D call. V shed 4 bases and J shed 0 bases, with 7 bases lying between them. Germline-derived CDR1 and CDR2 are SEHNR and FQNEAQ (reference sequence). The length of the CDR3 is 13 residues.

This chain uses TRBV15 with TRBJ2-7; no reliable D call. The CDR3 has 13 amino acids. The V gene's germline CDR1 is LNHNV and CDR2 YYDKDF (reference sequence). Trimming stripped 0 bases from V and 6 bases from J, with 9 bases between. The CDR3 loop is CATSRDLLGEQYF. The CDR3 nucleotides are TGTGCCACCAGCAGAGATCTGTTGGGCGAGCAGTACTTC.

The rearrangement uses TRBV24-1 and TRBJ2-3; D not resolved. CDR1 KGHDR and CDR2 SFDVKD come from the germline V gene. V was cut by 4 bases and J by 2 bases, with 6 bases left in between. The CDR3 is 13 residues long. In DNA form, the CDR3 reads TGTGCCACCAGTGACCCCCTCACAGATACGCAGTATTTT. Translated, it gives CATSDPLTDTQYF.

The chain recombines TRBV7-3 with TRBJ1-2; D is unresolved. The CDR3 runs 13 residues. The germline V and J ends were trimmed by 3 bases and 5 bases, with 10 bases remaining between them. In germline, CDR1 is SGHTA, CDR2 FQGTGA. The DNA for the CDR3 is TGTGCCAGCAGCTTGCAGTACGGATATGGCTACACCTTC. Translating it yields CASSLQYGYGYTF. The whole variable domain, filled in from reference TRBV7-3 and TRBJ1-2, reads GAGVSQTPSNKVTEKGKYVELRCDPISGHTALYWYRQSLGQGPEFLIYFQGTGAADDSGLPNDRFFAVRPEGSVSTLKIQRTERGDSAVYLCASSLQYGYGYTFGSGTRLTVV.

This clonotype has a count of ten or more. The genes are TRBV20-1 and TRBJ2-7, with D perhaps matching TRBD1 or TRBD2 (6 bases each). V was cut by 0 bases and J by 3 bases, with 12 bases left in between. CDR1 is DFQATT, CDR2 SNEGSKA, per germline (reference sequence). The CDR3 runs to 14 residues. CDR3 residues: CSARDEGGFYEQYF. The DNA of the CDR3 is TGCAGTGCTAGAGATGAGGGGGGCTTCTACGAGCAGTACTTC.

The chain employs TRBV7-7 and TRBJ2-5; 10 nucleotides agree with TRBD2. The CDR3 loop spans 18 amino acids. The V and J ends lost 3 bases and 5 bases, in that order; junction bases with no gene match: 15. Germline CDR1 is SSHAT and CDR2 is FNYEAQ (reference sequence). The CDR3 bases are TGTGCCAGCAGCTTGGTACTAGCGGGGAGCGGTGCTGGGGAGACCCAGTACTTC. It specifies CASSLVLAGSGAGETQYF.

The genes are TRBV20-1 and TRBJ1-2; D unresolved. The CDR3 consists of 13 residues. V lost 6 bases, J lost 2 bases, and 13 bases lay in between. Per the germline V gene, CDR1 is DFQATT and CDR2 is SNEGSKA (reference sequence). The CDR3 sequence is CSATQGPNYGYTF. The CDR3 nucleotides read TGCAGTGCCACACAAGGGCCCAACTATGGCTACACCTTC.

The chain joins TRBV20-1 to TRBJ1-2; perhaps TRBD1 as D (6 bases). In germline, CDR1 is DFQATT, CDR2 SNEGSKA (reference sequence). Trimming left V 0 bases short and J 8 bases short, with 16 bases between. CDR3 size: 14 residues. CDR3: CSARDRQGREGYTF. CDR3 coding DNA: TGCAGTGCTAGAGACAGGCAGGGGAGGGAGGGCTACACCTTC.

The CDR3 loop reads CASSLEGAGYTF. The CDR3 DNA is TGTGCCAGCAGCTTAGAAGGGGCTGGCTACACCTTC. The chain has TRBV7-9 and TRBJ1-2; D may be TRBD1 (5 bases). The CDR3 is 12 residues long. Trimming cost V 1 base and J 7 bases, with 7 bases left between them. Germline CDR1 SEHNR, CDR2 FQNEAQ (reference sequence).

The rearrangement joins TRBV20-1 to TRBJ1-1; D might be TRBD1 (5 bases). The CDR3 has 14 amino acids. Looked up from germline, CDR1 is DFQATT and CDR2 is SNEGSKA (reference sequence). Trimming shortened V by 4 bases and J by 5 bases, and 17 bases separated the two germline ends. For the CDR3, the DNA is TGCAGTGCTACGGCCGGAGGGGCTGTGACTGAAGCTTTCTTT. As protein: CSATAGGAVTEAFF.

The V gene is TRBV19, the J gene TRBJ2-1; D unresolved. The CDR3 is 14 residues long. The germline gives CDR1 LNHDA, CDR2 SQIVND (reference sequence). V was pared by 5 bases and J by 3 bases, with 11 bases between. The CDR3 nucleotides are TGTGCCAGTAGTCCCTGGGCCTACTACAATGAGCAGTTCTTC. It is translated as CASSPWAYYNEQFF.

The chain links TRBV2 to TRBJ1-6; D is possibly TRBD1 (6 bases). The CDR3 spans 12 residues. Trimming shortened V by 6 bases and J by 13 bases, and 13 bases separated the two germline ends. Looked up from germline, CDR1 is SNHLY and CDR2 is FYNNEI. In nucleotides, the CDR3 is TGTGCCAGCAGAACAGGGAGTAGGCCCCTCCACTTT. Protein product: CASRTGSRPLHF.

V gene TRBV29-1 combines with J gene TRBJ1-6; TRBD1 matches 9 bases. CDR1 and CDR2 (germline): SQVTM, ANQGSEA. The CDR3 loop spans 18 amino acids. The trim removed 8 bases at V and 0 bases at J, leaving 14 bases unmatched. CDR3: CSLRRDRGKSSYNSPLHF. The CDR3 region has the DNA TGCAGCCTTCGACGTGACAGGGGGAAGAGCTCCTATAATTCACCCCTCCACTTT.

This CDR3 is CASSSPQGYEQYF. CDR3 nucleotides: TGTGCCAGCAGTTCCCCTCAGGGGTACGAGCAGTACTTC. The chain uses TRBV6-2 or TRBV6-3 and TRBJ2-7; maybe TRBD1 (6 bases). Trimming removed 4 bases from V and 4 bases from J, with 11 bases in between. The CDR3 spans 13 residues. Germline V gene lookup returns CDR1 MNHEY and CDR2 SVGEGT.

CDR3 residues: CAISESGGDGQPQHF. CDR3 DNA sequence: TGTGCCATCAGTGAGTCGGGGGGGGATGGGCAGCCCCAGCATTTT. V gene TRBV10-3 combines with J gene TRBJ1-5; the D gene is possibly TRBD1 (5 bases). CDR3 length: 15 amino acids. The V gene lost 0 bases and the J gene lost 7 bases, with 13 bases spanning the gap. Germline V lookup: CDR1 ENHRY, CDR2 SYGVKD.

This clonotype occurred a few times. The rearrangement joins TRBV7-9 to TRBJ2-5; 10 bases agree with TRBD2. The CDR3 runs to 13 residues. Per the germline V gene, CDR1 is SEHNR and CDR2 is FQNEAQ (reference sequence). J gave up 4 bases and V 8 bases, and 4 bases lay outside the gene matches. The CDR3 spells CASPSGRGETQYF. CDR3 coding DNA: TGTGCCAGCCCTAGCGGGAGAGGAGAGACCCAGTACTTC. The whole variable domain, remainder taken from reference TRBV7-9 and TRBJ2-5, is DTGVSQNPRHKITKRGQNVTFRCDPISEHNRLYWYRQTLGQGPEFLTYFQNEAQLEKSRLLSDRFSAERPKGSFSTLEIQRTEQGDSAMYLCASPSGRGETQYFGPGTRLLVL.

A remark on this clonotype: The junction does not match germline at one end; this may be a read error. The chain's CDR3 is CASSYRGYQETQYF. The CDR3, as DNA: TGTGCCAGCAGTTACCGGGGGTACCAAGAGACCCAGTACTTC. This sequence joins TRBV10-3 and TRBJ2-5, with D perhaps matching TRBD2 (6 bases). Germline-derived CDR1 and CDR2 are ENHRY and SYGVKD. This CDR3 is built from 14 residues.

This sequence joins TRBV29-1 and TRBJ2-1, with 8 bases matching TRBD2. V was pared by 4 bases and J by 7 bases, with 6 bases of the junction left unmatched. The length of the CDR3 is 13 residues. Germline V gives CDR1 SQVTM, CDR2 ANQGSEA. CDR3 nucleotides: TGCAGCGTTGTTTACTCGGGGGGGAATGAGCAGTTCTTC. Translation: CSVVYSGGNEQFF.

The CDR3: CATSEQGASNQPQHF. CDR3 DNA: TGTGCCACCAGTGAACAGGGGGCAAGCAATCAGCCCCAGCATTTT. This chain joins TRBV24-1 and TRBJ1-5; 9 positions agree with TRBD1. CDR3 length: 15 residues. Trimming removed 4 bases from V and 1 base from J; junction bases left unmatched: 1. Germline V gives CDR1 KGHDR, CDR2 SFDVKD.

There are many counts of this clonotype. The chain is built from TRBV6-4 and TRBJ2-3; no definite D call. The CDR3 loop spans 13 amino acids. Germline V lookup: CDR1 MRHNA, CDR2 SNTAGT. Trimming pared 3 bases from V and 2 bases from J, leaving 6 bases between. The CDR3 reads CASSEGATDTQYF. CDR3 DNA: TGTGCCAGCAGTGAGGGTGCCACAGATACGCAGTATTTT.

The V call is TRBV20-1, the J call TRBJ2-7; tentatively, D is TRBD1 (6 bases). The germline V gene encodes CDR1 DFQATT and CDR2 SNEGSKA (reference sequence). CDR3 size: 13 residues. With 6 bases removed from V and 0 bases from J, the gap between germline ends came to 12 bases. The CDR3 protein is CSAYGGGSYEQYF. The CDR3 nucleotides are TGCAGTGCCTATGGGGGCGGCTCCTACGAGCAGTACTTC.

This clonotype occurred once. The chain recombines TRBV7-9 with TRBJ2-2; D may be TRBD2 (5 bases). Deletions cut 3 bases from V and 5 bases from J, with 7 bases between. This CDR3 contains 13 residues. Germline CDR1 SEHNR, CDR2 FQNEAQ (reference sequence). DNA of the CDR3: TGTGCCAGCAGCTTTACTAGTACCGGGGAGCTGTTTTTT. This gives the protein CASSFTSTGELFF.

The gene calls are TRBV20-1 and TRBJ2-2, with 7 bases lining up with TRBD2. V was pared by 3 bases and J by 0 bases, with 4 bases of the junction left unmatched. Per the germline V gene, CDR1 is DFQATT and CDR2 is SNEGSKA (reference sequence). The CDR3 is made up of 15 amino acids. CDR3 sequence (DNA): TGCAGTGCTAGGAGGGCGGGAGCGAACACCGGGGAGCTGTTTTTT. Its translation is CSARRAGANTGELFF.